This T cell receptor beta chain was identified during a study of cytomegalovirus exposure and HLA in healthy donors. CDR3 length: 14 amino acids. Germline V gene sequence: CDR1 SQVTM, CDR2 ANQGSEA. V gave up 5 bases and J gave up 0 bases, with 13 bases separating them. Findings and limits, study-wide: Subsequent analysis revealed that first-cohort TCR clusters tended to co-occur in the roughly 120 validation repertoires.

Details on this clone: The target antigen is unknown.

Sequencing was performed with immunoSEQ multiplex PCR; in TCRdb, only in-frame clones are kept and a portion is missing. Of 150,000 to 180,000 clones in the sample, 75% to 90% were seen once. Sequencing used PBMCs. This rearrangement joins TRBV29-1 to TRBJ1-2, with D unresolved. The sequence came from a young man in good health and CMV-seropositive. The CDR3 nucleotides read TGCAGCGTTTTTGGGCAGGAAACTAACTATGGCTACACCTTC. Translating gives CSVFGQETNYGYTF.